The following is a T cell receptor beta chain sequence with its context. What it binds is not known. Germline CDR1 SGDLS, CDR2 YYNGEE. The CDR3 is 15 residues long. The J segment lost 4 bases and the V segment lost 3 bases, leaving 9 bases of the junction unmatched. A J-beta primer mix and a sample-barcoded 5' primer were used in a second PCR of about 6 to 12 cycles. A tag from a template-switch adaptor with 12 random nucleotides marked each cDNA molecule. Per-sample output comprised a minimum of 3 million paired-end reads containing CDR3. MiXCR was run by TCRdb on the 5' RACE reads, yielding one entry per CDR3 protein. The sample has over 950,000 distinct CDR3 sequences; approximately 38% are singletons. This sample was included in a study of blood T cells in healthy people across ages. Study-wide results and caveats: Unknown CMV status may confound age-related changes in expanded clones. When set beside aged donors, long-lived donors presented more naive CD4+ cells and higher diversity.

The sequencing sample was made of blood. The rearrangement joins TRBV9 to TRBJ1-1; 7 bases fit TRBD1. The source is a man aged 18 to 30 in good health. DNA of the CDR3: TGTGCCAGCAGCGCGCTACAGGGGTCTTCCACTGAAGCTTTCTTT. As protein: CASSALQGSSTEAFF.